Only a few counts were recorded for the clone carrying this TCR beta chain. Its antigen is still unknown. Sorting based on CD45RO/CCR7/CD25/CD127/CD95/CD27 separated CD4+ naive, central memory, regulatory and stem cell-like memory cells. The data belong to a study of beta chain features in type 1 diabetes. In the study overall: Age, gender and cell yields were similar between patients and healthy donors.

Reverse transcription of all isolated RNA meant that expressed TCRB transcripts were sequenced. Sequenced naive, central memory and regulatory T cell samples produced an average of around 4 million reads. Here immunoSEQ multiplex PCR was the method, and the copy in TCRdb shows in-frame clones only, minus some. Here the sample spans hundreds of thousands of clones, 9.5% to 13% being singletons. The CDR3 spans 14 residues. The germline V and J ends were trimmed by 3 bases and 3 bases, with 9 bases remaining between them. In germline, CDR1 is SNHLY, CDR2 FYNNEI. Study-wide points: Across patients, naive, central memory and Treg TCRB repertoires exhibited apparently greater similarity than was observed across healthy donors. Patients with Type 1 diabetes showed moderately but significantly shorter TCRB CDR3s in all four CD4+ subsets.

Sequenced input: naive CD4+ T cells from blood. The chain employs TRBV2 and TRBJ2-1; a weak D match, TRBD2 (6 bases). The receptor was derived from a man younger than 45 with type 1 diabetes. CDR3 residues: CASSEASVYNEQFF. CDR3 bases: TGTGCCAGCAGTGAGGCTAGCGTCTACAATGAGCAGTTCTTC.